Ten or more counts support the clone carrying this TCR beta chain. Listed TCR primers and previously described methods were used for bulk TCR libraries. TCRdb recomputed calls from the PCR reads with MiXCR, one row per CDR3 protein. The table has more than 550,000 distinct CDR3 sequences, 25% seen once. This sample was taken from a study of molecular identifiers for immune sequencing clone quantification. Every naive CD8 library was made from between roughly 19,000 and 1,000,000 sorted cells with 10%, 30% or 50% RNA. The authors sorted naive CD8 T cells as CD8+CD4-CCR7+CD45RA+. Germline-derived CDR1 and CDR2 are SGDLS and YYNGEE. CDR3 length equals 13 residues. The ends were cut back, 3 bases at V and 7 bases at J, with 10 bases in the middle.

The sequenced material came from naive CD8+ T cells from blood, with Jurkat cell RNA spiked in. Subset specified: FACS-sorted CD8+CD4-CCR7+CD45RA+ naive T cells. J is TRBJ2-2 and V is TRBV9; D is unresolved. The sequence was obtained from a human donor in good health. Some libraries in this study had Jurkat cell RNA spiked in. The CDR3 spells CASSETPDGELFF. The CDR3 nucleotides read TGTGCCAGCAGCGAGACACCAGACGGGGAGCTGTTTTTT. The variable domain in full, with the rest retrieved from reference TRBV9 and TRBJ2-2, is DSGVTQTPKHLITATGQRVTLRCSPRSGDLSVYWYQQSLDQGLQFLIQYYNGEERAKGNILERFSAQQFPDLHSELNLSSLELGDSALYFCASSETPDGELFFGEGSRLTVL.